The 6 T cell receptor beta chains reported below all come from one sample, sequenced in a study of regulatory T cells in long-lasting Graves disease. CDR3-region Arm-PCR and iRepertoire HTBI primers produced the TCR beta libraries. TCRdb re-derived calls from the multiplex PCR reads in MiXCR, one entry per CDR3 protein. The sample yields around 250,000 distinct CDR3 sequences, roughly 18% seen once. Time point indicated: newly diagnosed GD, antithyroid drugs for less than 3 months. From RNA extracted from PBMCs, the TCR library was made. These sequences were also reported in another study, on T cells in Graves' hyperthyroidism and ophthalmopathy.

The sample in question was peripheral blood mononuclear cells (PBMCs), obtained at new diagnosis, from a patient treated with antithyroid drugs. The receptors were sampled from a young woman with Graves disease.

There are many counts of this clonotype. The V and J genes are TRBV6-2 or TRBV6-3 and TRBJ1-2, with D unclear. Trimming pared 0 bases from V and 7 bases from J, leaving 9 bases between. In germline, CDR1 is MNHEY, CDR2 SVGEGT. CDR3 length: 13 amino acids. The CDR3 region has the DNA TGTGCCAGCAGTTACTCATCTCGTGTTGGCTACACCTTC. It translates to CASSYSSRVGYTF.

Remarks on this clonotype: Only one base separates this from a far larger clonotype, so it likely reflects a read error. The chain carries TRBV7-9 and TRBJ2-1; the D is unclear. The DNA end favors TRBJ2-7, so the J call may be wrong. The CDR3 loop spans 16 amino acids. Germline assignment: CDR1 SEHNR and CDR2 FQNEAQ (reference sequence). The CDR3, as DNA: TGTGCCAGCAGCTTAGATGGGGTCCGAACTTACAATGAGCAGTACTTC. It translates to CASSLDGVRTYNEQYF.

Remarks on this clonotype: A far larger clone is only one base removed, so a read error is likely. The rearrangement links TRBV5-1 to TRBJ2-7; D gene ambiguous. The CDR3 is made up of 15 amino acids. Trimming shortened V by 1 base and J by 7 bases, and 18 bases separated the two germline ends. Per the germline V gene, CDR1 is SGHRS and CDR2 is YFSETQ. As DNA, the CDR3 is TGCGCCAGCAGCTTGAAGGTCGGCAGTCGCGCTGAGCAGTACTTC. Its translation: CASSLKVGSRAEQYF.

A remark on this clonotype: One base separates it from a far larger clone, so it is likely a read error. CDR3 in DNA: TGTGCCAGCAGTGAGGTGGGGACGTACTTC. Protein product: CASSEVGTYF. The chain joins TRBV6-1 to TRBJ2-4; either TRBD1 or TRBD2 may fit D (5 bases each). V was shortened by 3 bases and J by 15 bases, with 9 bases between the two germline ends. The CDR3 is made up of 10 amino acids. The germline CDR1 and CDR2 sequences are MNHNS and SASEGT.

The sample holds a few counts of this clonotype. The gene calls are TRBV20-1 and TRBJ2-1, with 9 bases matching TRBD1. The germline CDR1 and CDR2 sequences are DFQATT and SNEGSKA (reference sequence). V lost 1 base, J lost 5 bases, and 6 bases stayed unmatched. This CDR3 has 15 amino acids. The CDR3, as DNA: TGCAGTGCTAGAGGCGGGACAGGGTCCCACAATGAGCAGTTCTTC. Amino acids: CSARGGTGSHNEQFF.

This clonotype showed up many times. The genes are TRBV5-1 and TRBJ1-1; unclear D gene. Trimming shortened V by 1 base and J by 2 bases, and 12 bases separated the two germline ends. The germline V gene encodes CDR1 SGHRS and CDR2 YFSETQ. The CDR3 is 15 amino acids. Here the CDR3 reads CASSLLVGENTEAFF. The CDR3 region has the DNA TGCGCCAGCAGCTTGTTGGTCGGTGAAAACACTGAAGCTTTCTTT.